The clone carrying this TCR beta chain was observed a handful of times. Its target is not known. These data are taken from a study of T cells in Graves' hyperthyroidism and ophthalmopathy. Study-level points and caveats: Appearing also in blood were most of the thyroid clonotypes expanded above 0.001.

RNA transcripts were the template for amplifying TCR beta CDR3 regions. A set of HTBI primers served as the primers for a first-round RT-PCR of the TCR CDR3. Each CDR3 protein gets one entry after TCRdb re-called the multiplex PCR reads with MiXCR. The repertoire holds under 550,000 distinct CDR3 sequences, with just under 20% as singletons. V shed 0 bases and J shed 9 bases, with 3 bases lying between them. CDR3 size: 9 residues. CDR1 is DFQATT and CDR2 is SNEGSKA in the germline V gene (reference sequence). The J gene is TRBJ2-7, the V gene TRBV20-1; D unresolved. The sequencing sample was made of blood. The receptor was derived from a middle-aged man with Graves' ophthalmopathy. The CDR3 DNA follows: TGCAGTGCTAGAGAGGGGCAGTACTTC. Its protein is CSAREGQYF.